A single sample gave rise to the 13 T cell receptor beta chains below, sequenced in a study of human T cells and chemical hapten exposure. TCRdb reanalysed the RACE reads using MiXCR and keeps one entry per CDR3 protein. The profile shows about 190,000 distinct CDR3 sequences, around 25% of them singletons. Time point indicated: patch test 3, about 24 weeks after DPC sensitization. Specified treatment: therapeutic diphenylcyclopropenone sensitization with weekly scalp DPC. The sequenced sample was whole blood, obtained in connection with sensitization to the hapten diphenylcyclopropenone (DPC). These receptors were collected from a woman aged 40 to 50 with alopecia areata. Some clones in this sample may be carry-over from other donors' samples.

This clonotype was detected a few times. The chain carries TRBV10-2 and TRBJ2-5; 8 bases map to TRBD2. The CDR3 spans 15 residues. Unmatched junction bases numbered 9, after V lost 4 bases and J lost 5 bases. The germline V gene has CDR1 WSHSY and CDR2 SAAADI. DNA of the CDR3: TGCGCCAGCAGTGGGCGAGCGGGAGTCGGGGAGACCCAGTACTTC. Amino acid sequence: CASSGRAGVGETQYF.

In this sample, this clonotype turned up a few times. The CDR3 loop reads CASSHDRGRGETQYF. The CDR3 DNA follows: TGTGCCAGCAGTCATGACAGGGGGCGAGGAGAGACCCAGTACTTC. The chain has TRBV28 and TRBJ2-5, with 10 bases identical to TRBD1. Germline lookup yields CDR1 MDHEN and CDR2 SYDVKM. The CDR3 is 15 residues long. Trimming removed 5 bases from V and 4 bases from J; junction bases left unmatched: 7.

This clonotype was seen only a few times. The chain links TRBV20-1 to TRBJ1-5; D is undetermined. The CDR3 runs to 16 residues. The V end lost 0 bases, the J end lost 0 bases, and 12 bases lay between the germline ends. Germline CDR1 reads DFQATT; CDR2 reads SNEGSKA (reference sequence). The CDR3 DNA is TGCAGTGCTAGAGATGTGGTCTCCTATAGCAATCAGCCCCAGCATTTT. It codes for CSARDVVSYSNQPQHF.

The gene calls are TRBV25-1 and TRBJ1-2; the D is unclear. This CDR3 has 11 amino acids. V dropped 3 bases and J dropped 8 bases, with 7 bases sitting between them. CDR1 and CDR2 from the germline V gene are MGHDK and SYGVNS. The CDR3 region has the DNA TGTGCCAGCAGTGAGGGAGGCGGCTACACCTTC. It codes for CASSEGGGYTF.

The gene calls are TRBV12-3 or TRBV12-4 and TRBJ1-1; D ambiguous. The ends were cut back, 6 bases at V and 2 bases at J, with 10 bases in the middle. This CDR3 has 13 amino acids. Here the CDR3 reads CASSRERNTEAFF. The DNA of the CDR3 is TGTGCCAGCAGCCGAGAGAGAAACACTGAAGCTTTCTTT.

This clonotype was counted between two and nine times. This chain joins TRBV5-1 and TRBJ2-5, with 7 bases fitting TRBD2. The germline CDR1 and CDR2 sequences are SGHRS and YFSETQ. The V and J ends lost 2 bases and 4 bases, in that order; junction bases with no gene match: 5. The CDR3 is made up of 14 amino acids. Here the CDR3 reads CASSFGRGRETQYF. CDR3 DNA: TGCGCCAGCAGCTTTGGGAGGGGCCGAGAGACCCAGTACTTC.

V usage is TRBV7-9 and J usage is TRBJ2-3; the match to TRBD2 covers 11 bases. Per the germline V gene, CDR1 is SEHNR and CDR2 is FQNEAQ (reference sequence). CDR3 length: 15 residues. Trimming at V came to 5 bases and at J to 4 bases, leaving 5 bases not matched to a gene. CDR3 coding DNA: TGTGCCAGCAGCCGACTAGCGGGACGTTCAGATACGCAGTATTTT. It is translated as CASSRLAGRSDTQYF.

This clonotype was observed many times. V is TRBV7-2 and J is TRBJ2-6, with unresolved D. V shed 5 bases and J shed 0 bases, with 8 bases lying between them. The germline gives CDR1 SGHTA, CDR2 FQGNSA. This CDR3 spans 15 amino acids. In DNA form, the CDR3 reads TGTGCCAGCAGCCTGGTCCTCTCTGGGGCCAACGTCCTGACTTTC. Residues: CASSLVLSGANVLTF.

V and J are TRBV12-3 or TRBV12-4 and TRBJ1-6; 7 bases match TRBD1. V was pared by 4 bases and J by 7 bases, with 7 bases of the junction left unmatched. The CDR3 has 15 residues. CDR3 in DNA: TGTGCCAGCAGTTCCCTGACAGGGTTCAATTCACCCCTCCACTTT. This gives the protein CASSSLTGFNSPLHF.

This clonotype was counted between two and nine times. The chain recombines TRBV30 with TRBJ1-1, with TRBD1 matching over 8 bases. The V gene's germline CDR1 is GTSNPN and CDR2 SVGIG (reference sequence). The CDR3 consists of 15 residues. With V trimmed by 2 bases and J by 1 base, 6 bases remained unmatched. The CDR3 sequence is CAWSLGGTGNTEAFF. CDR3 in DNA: TGTGCCTGGAGTCTCGGAGGGACAGGGAACACTGAAGCTTTCTTT.

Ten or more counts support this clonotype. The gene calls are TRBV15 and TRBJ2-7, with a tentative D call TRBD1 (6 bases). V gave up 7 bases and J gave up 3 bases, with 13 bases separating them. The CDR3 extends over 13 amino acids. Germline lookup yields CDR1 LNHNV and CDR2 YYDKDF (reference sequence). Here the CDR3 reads CATTGTLGYEQYF. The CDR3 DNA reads TGTGCCACCACCGGGACACTGGGCTACGAGCAGTACTTC.

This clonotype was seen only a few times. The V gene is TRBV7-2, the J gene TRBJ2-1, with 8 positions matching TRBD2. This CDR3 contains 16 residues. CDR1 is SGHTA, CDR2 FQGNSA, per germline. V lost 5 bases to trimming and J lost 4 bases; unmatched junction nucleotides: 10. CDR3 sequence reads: CASSLELAGFYNEQFF. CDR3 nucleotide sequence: TGTGCCAGCAGCCTTGAATTAGCGGGATTTTACAATGAGCAGTTCTTC.

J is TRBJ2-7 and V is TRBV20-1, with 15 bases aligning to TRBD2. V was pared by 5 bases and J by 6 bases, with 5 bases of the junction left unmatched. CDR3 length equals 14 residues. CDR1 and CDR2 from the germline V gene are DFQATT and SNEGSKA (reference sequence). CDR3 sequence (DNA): TGCAGTGCTCGTAAGGGACTAGCGGGAGGCGAGCAGTACTTC. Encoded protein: CSARKGLAGGEQYF.